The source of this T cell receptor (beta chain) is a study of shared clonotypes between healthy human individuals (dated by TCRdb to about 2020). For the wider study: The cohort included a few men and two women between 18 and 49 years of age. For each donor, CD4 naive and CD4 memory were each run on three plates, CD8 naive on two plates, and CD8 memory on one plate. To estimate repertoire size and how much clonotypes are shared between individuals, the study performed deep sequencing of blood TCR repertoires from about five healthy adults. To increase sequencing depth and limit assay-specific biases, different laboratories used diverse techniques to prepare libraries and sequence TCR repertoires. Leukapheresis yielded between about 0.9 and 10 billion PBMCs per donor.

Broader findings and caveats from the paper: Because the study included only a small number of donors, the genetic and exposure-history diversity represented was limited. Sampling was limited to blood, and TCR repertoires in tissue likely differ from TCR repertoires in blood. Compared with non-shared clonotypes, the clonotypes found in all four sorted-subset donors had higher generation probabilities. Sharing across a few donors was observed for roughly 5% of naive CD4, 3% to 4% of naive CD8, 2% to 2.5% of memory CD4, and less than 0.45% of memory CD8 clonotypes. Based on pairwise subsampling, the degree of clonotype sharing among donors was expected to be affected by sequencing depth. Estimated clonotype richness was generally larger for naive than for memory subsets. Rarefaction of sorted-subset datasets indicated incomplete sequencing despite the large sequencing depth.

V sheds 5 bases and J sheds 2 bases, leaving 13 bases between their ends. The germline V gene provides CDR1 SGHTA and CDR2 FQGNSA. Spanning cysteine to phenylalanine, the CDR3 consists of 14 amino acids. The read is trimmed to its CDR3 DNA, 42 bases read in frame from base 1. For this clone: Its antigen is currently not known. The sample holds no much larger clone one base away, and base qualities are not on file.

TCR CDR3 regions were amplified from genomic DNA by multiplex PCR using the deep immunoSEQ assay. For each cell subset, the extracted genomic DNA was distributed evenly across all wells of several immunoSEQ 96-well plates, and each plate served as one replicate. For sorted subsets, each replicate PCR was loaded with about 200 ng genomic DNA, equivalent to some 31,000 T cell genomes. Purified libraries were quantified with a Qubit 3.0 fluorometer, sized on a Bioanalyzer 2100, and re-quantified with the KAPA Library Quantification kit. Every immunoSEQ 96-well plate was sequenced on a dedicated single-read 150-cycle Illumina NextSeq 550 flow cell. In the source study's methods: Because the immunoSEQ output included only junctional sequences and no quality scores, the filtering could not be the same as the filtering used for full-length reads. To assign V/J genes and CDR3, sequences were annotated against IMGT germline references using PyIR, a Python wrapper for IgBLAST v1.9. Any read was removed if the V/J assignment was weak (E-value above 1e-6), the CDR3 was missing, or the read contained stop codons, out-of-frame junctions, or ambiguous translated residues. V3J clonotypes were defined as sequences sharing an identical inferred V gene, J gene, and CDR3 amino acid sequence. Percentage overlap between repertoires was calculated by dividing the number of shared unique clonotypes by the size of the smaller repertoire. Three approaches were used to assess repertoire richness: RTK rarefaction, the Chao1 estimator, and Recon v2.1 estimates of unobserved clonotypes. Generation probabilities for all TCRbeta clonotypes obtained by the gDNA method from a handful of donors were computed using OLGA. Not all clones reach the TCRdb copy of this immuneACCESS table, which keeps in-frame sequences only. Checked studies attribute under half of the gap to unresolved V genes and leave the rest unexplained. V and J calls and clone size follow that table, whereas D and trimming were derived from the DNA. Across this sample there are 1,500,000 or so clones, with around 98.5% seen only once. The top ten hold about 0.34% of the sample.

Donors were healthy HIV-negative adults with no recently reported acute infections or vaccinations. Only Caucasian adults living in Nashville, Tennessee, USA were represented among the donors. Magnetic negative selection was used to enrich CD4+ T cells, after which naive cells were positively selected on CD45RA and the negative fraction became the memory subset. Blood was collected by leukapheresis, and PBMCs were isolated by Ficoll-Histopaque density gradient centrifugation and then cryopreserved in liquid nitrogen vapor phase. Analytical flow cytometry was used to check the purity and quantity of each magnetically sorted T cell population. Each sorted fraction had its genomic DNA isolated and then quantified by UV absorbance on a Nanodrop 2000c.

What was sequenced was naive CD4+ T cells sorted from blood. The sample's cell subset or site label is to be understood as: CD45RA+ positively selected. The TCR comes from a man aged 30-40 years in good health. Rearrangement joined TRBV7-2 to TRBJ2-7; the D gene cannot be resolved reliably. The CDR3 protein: CASSQTFLTYEQYF. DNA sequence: TGTGCCAGCAGCCAGACTTTCCTTACCTACGAGCAGTACTTC. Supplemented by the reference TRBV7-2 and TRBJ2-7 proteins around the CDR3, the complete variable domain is GAGVSQSPSNKVTEKGKDVELRCDPISGHTALYWYRQSLGQGLEFLIYFQGNSAPDKSGLPSDRFSAERTGGSVSTLTIQRTQQEDSAVYLCASSQTFLTYEQYFGPGTRLTVT.